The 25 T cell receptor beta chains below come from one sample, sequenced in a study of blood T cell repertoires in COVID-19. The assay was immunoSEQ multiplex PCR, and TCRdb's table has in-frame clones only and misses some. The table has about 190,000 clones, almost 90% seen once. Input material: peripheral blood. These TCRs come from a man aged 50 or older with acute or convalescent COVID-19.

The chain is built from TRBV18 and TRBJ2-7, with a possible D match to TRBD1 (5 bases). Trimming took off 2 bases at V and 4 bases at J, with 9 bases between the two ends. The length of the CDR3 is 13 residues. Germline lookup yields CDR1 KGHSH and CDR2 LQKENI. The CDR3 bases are TGTGCCAGCTCACCATTTCCAGGGTACGAGCAGTACTTC. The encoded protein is CASSPFPGYEQYF. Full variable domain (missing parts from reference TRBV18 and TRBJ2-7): NAGVMQNPRHLVRRRGQEARLRCSPMKGHSHVYWYRQLPEEGLKFMVYLQKENIIDESGMPKERFSAEFPKEGPSILRIQQVVRGDSAAYFCASSPFPGYEQYFGPGTRLTVT.

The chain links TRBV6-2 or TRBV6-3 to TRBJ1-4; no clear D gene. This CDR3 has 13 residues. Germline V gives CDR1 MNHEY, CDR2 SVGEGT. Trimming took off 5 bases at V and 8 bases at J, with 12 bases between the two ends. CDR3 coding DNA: TGTGCCAGCAGTCAACATCTGATAGAAAAACTGTTTTTT. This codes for CASSQHLIEKLFF.

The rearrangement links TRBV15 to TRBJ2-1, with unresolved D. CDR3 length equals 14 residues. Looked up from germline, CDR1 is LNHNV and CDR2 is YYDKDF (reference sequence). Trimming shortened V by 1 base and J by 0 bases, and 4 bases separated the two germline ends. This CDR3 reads CATSRGSSYNEQFF. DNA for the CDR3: TGTGCCACCAGCAGAGGGAGCTCCTACAATGAGCAGTTCTTC.

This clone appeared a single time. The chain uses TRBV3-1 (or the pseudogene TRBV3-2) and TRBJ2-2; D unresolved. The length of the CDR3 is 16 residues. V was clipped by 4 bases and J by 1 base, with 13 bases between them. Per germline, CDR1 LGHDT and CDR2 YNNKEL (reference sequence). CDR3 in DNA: TGTGCCAGCAGCCCGCCCCGCCAGGTGAACACCGGGGAGCTGTTTTTT. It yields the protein CASSPPRQVNTGELFF.

The CDR3 DNA reads TGTGCCAGCAGCCATAGACGCAGGGGACTAGTCATGTCGAATGAGCAGTTCTTC. Amino acid sequence: CASSHRRRGLVMSNEQFF. The chain uses TRBV27 and TRBJ2-1, with 8 bases aligning to TRBD2. The CDR3 runs 18 residues. The V segment lost 6 bases and the J segment 7 bases; nucleotides outside the gene matches: 20. Germline V lookup: CDR1 MNHEY, CDR2 SMNVEV (reference sequence).

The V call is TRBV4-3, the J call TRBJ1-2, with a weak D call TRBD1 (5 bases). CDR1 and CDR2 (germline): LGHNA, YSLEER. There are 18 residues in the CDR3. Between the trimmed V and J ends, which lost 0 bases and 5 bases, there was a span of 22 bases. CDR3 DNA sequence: TGCGCCAGCAGCCAAGAAGGGGCCAGGGTGGATAGTGGGTATGGCTACACCTTC. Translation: CASSQEGARVDSGYGYTF.

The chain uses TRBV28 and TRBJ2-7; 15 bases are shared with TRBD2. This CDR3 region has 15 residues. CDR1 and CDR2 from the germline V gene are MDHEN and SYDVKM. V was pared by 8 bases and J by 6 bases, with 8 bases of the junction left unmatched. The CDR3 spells CASWPGLAGGPEQYF. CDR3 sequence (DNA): TGTGCCAGCTGGCCCGGACTAGCGGGAGGGCCCGAGCAGTACTTC.

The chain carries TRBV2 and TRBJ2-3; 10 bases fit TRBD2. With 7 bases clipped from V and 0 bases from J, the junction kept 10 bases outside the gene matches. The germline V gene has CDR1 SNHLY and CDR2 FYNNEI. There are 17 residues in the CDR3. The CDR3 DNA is TGTGCCAGCACGAGAGGACTAGCGGAGACCAGCACAGATACGCAGTATTTT. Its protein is CASTRGLAETSTDTQYF.

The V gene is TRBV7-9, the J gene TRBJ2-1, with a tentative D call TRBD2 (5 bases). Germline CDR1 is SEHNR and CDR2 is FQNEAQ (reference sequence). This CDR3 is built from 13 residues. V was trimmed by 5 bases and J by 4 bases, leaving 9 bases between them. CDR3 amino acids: CASSVGIYNEQFF. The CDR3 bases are TGTGCCAGCAGCGTCGGGATATACAATGAGCAGTTCTTC.

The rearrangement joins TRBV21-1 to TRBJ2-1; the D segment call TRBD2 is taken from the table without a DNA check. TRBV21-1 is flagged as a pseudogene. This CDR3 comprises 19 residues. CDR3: CASSKADRIGTSGNYEQFF. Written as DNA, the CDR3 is TGTGCCAGCAGCAAAGCGGATCGGATCGGGACTAGCGGGAACTATGAGCAGTTCTTC.

The CDR3 reads CASSLSFGGASSYNSPLHF. For the CDR3, the DNA is TGTGCCAGCAGTTTATCCTTCGGGGGGGCCAGCTCCTATAATTCACCCCTCCACTTT. This rearrangement joins TRBV27 to TRBJ1-6; possible D gene TRBD1, 6 bases. The CDR3 runs 19 residues. The germline CDR1 and CDR2 sequences are MNHEY and SMNVEV (reference sequence). Trimming took 0 bases from V and 0 from J, leaving 15 bases between them.

The chain's CDR3 is CASRQGADQPQHF. CDR3 DNA: TGTGCCAGCAGACAGGGGGCCGATCAGCCCCAGCATTTT. J is TRBJ1-5 and V is TRBV28; the match to TRBD1 covers 9 bases. J gave up 5 bases and V 6 bases, and 2 bases lay outside the gene matches. This CDR3 spans 13 amino acids. Germline values: CDR1 MDHEN, CDR2 SYDVKM.

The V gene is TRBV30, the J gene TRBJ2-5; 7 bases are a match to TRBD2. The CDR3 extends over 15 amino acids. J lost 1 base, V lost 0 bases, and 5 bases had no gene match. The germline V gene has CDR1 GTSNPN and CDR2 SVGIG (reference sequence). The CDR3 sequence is CAWSVTASGQETQYF. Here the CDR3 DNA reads TGTGCCTGGAGTGTAACGGCTAGCGGCCAAGAGACCCAGTACTTC.

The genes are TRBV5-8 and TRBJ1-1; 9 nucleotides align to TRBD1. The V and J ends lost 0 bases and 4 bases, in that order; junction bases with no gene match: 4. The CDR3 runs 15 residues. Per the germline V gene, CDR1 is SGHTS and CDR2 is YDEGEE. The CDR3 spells CASSLGDRVATEAFF. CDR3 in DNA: TGTGCCAGCAGCTTGGGGGACAGGGTGGCCACTGAAGCTTTCTTT. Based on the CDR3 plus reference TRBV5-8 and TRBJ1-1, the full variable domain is EAGVTQSPTHLIKTRGQQATLRCSPISGHTSVYWYQQALGLGLQFLLWYDEGEERNRGNFPPRFSGRQFPNYSSELNVNALELEDSALYLCASSLGDRVATEAFFGQGTRLTVV.

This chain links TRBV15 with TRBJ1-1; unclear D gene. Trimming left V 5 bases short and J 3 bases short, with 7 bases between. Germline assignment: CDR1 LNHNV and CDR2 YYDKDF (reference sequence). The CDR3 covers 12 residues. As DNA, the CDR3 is TGTGCCACCAGCTCATCAGACACTGAAGCTTTCTTT. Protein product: CATSSSDTEAFF. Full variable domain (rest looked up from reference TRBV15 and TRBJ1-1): DAMVIQNPRYQVTQFGKPVTLSCSQTLNHNVMYWYQQKSSQAPKLLFHYYDKDFNNEADTPDNFQSRRPNTSFCFLDIRSPGLGDTAMYLCATSSSDTEAFFGQGTRLTVV.

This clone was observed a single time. In DNA form, the CDR3 reads TGTGCCAGCGACAGGATCGGCAATCAGCCCCAGCATTTT. Translated: CASDRIGNQPQHF. The gene calls are TRBV28 and TRBJ1-5; D possibly corresponds to TRBD1 (6 bases). CDR3 length: 13 residues. Germline-derived CDR1 and CDR2 are MDHEN and SYDVKM. Trimming took off 8 bases at V and 2 bases at J, with 10 bases between the two ends.

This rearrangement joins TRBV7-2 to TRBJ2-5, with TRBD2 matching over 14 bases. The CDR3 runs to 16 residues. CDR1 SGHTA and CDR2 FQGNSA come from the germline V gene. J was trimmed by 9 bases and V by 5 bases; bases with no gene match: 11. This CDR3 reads CASSPRTSGGQMAQYF. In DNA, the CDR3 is TGTGCCAGCAGCCCTAGGACTAGCGGGGGGCAAATGGCCCAGTACTTC.

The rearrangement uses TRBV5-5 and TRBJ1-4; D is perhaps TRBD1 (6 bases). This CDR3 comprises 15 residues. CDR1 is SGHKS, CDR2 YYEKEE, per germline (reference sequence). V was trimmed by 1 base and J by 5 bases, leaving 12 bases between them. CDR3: CASSLWQGINEKLFF. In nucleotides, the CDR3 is TGTGCCAGCAGCTTGTGGCAGGGGATAAATGAAAAACTGTTTTTT.

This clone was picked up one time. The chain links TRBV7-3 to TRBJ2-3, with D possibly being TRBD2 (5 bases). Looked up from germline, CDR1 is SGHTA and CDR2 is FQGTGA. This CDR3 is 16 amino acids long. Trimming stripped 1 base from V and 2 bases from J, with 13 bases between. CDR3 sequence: CASSLRPTNPTDTQYF. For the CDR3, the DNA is TGTGCCAGCAGCTTAAGACCGACTAACCCCACAGATACGCAGTATTTT. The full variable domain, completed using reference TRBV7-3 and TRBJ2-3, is GAGVSQTPSNKVTEKGKYVELRCDPISGHTALYWYRQSLGQGPEFLIYFQGTGAADDSGLPNDRFFAVRPEGSVSTLKIQRTERGDSAVYLCASSLRPTNPTDTQYFGPGTRLTVL.

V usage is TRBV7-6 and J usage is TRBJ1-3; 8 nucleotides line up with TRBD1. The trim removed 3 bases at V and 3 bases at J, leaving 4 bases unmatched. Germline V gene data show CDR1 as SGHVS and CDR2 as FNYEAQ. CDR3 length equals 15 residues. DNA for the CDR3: TGTGCCAGCAGCTTGGGGGACAGGATTGGAAACACCATATATTTT. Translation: CASSLGDRIGNTIYF.

This chain's CDR3 is CASSHERKLATDTQYF. The CDR3 DNA reads as TGTGCCAGCAGCCACGAAAGAAAGCTAGCAACAGATACGCAGTATTTT. The chain uses TRBV11-1 and TRBJ2-3; weak D call: TRBD2 (5 bases). The CDR3 is 16 amino acids. The germline V gene encodes CDR1 SGHAT and CDR2 FQDESV (reference sequence). Trimming took off 5 bases at V and 3 bases at J, with 18 bases between the two ends.

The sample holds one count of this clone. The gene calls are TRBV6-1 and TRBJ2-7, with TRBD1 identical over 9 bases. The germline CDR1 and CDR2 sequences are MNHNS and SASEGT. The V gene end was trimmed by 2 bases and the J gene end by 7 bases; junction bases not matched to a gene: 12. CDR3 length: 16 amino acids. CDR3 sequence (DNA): TGTGCCAGCAGTGAAAGTGTCGGGACAGGGTTACGGGAGCAGTACTTC. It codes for CASSESVGTGLREQYF.

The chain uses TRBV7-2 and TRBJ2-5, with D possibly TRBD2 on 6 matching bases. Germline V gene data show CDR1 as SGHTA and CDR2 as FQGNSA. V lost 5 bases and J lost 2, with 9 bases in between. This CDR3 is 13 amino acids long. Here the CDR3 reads CASSARGQETQYF. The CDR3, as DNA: TGTGCCAGCAGCGCCCGGGGGCAAGAGACCCAGTACTTC.

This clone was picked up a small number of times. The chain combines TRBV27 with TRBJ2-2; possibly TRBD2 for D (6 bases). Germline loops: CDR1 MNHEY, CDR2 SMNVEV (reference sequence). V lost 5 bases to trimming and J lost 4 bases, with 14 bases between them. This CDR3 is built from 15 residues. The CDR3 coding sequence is TGTGCCAGCAGTCCGGGAGCCAGGAGCACCGGGGAGCTGTTTTTT. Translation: CASSPGARSTGELFF.

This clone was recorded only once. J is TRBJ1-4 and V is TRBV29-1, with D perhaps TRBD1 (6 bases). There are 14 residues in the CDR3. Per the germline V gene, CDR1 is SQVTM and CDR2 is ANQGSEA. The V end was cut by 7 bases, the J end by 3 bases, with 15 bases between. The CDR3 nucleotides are TGCAGCGCGACGAGGGGGGGGGCTAATGAAAAACTGTTTTTT. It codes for CSATRGGANEKLFF.